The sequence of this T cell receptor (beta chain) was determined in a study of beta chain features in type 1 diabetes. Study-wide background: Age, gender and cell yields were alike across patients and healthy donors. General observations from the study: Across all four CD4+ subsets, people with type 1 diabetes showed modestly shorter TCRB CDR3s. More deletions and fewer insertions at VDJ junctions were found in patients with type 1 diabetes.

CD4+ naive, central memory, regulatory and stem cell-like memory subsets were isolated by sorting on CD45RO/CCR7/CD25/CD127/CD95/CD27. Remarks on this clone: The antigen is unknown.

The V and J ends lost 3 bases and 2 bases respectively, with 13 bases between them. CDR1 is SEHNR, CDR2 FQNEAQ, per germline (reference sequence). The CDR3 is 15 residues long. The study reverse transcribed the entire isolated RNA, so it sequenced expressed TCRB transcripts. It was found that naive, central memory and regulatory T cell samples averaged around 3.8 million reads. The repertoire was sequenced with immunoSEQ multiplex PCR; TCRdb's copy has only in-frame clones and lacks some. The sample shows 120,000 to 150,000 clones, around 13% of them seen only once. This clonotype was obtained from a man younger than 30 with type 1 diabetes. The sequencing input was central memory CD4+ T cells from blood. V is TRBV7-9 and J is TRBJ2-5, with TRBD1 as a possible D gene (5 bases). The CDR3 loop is CASSLAGTGQETQYF. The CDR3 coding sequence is TGTGCCAGCAGCTTGGCCGGAACAGGACAAGAGACCCAGTACTTC.